A selection of T cell receptor beta chains follows, all from one sample in a study of human T cells and chemical hapten exposure. Via MiXCR, TCRdb re-called the RACE reads, giving one row per CDR3 protein. The repertoire holds about 300,000 distinct CDR3 sequences, about 5.4% seen once, with about 8.7% in the top ten. The material was whole blood, obtained in connection with sensitization to the hapten diphenylcyclopropenone (DPC). The receptors stem from a woman between 18 and 30 years old with alopecia areata. Some clones in this sample may be carry-over from other donors' samples. Both conserved end residues are part of each CDR3. The D gene is left open where the match is weak. Clone sizes are given selectively: once, few, many, or a class where the clone is expanded.

clone size: NA
D gene: TRBD1
V gene: TRBV20-1
J gene: TRBJ2-7
CDR3 DNA: TGCAGTGCTAGTAGCGACAGGGCGATCGATTGGGGCGAGCAGTACTTC
CDR3 protein: CSASSDRAIDWGEQYF

clone size: NA
D gene: TRBD1
V gene: TRBV18
J gene: TRBJ1-6
CDR3 DNA: TGTGCCAGCTCACCAAATACAGGGGGCGCAGATTCACCCCTCCACTTT
CDR3 protein: CASSPNTGGADSPLHF

clone size: many
D gene: NA
V gene: TRBV11-2
J gene: TRBJ1-1
CDR3 DNA: TGTGCCAGCAGCGCTGGGGTGGTTACTGAAGCTTTCTTT
CDR3 protein: CASSAGVVTEAFF

clone size: many
D gene: NA
V gene: TRBV9
J gene: TRBJ2-3
CDR3 DNA: TGTGCCAGCAGCGGAAGACGTGGGGCGGGACTCCTATCGTCAGATACGCAGTATTTT
CDR3 protein: CASSGRRGAGLLSSDTQYF

clone size: many
D gene: NA
V gene: TRBV5-4
J gene: TRBJ2-7
CDR3 DNA: TGTGCCAGCAGCTACAAGTCTGGGACATCCTCCTACGAGCAGTACTTC
CDR3 protein: CASSYKSGTSSYEQYF

clone size: few
D gene: NA
V gene: TRBV28
J gene: TRBJ1-5
CDR3 DNA: TGTGCCAGCAGGGTGGGCGGGAGTAGCAATCAGCCCCAGCATTTT
CDR3 protein: CASRVGGSSNQPQHF

clone size: NA
D gene: NA
V gene: TRBV7-9
J gene: TRBJ1-1
CDR3 DNA: TGTGCCAGCAGCTCCTCTATGGCTGACACTGAAGCTTTCTTT
CDR3 protein: CASSSSMADTEAFF

clone size: many
D gene: NA
V gene: TRBV12-3/TRBV12-4
J gene: TRBJ2-7
CDR3 DNA: TGTGCCAGCAGTCCAGACAGGTTCTACGAGCAGTACTTC
CDR3 protein: CASSPDRFYEQYF

clone size: NA
D gene: NA
V gene: TRBV20-1
J gene: TRBJ2-7
CDR3 DNA: TGCAGTGCTAATCGGGACTTCGGGACCTACGAGCAGTACTTC
CDR3 protein: CSANRDFGTYEQYF

clone size: many
D gene: TRBD2
V gene: TRBV20-1
J gene: TRBJ2-3
CDR3 DNA: TGCAGTGCTAGAGAGGGTAGCGGGGGGCCTACGCAGTATTTT
CDR3 protein: CSAREGSGGPTQYF

clone size: NA
D gene: NA
V gene: TRBV4-2
J gene: TRBJ1-2
CDR3 DNA: TGTGCCAGCAGCCGAGGGGAGAGCACGAACTATGGCTACACCTTC
CDR3 protein: CASSRGESTNYGYTF

clone size: NA
D gene: TRBD2
V gene: TRBV28
J gene: TRBJ2-7
CDR3 DNA: TGTGCCAGCAGGCCCACTAGCGGGGGTCCCTTAGGGCAGTACTTC
CDR3 protein: CASRPTSGGPLGQYF

clone size: many
D gene: NA
V gene: TRBV5-6
J gene: TRBJ2-3
CDR3 DNA: TGTGCCAGCAGCTTGTTCGGGGCCCCAGATACGCAGTATTTT
CDR3 protein: CASSLFGAPDTQYF

clone size: NA
D gene: NA
V gene: TRBV6-4
J gene: TRBJ1-6
CDR3 DNA: TGTGCCAGCAGTGAACAGGGAGATGACAATTCACCCCTCCACTTT
CDR3 protein: CASSEQGDDNSPLHF

clone size: NA
D gene: TRBD2
V gene: TRBV27
J gene: TRBJ2-7
CDR3 DNA: TGTGCCAGCAGGACTAGCGCAACCTACGAGCAGTACTTC
CDR3 protein: CASRTSATYEQYF

clone size: few
D gene: NA
V gene: TRBV18
J gene: TRBJ1-1
CDR3 DNA: TGTGCCAGCTCACCCCCGGGGGGCAACGTGAACACTGAAGCTTTCTTT
CDR3 protein: CASSPPGGNVNTEAFF

clone size: few
D gene: TRBD2
V gene: TRBV4-1
J gene: TRBJ2-7
CDR3 DNA: TGCGCCAGCAGCCAGGGGACTAGCGGAACCTACGAGCAGTACTTC
CDR3 protein: CASSQGTSGTYEQYF

clone size: NA
D gene: TRBD1
V gene: TRBV12-5
J gene: TRBJ2-1
CDR3 DNA: TGTGCTAGTGGTCCGAGGCAGGACAGGAGCTCCTACAATGAGCAGTTCTTC
CDR3 protein: CASGPRQDRSSYNEQFF

clone size: many
D gene: TRBD1
V gene: TRBV10-3
J gene: TRBJ2-1
CDR3 DNA: TGTGCCATCAATTCCCGCGGACAGGGCCACAATGAGCAGTTCTTC
CDR3 protein: CAINSRGQGHNEQFF

clone size: many
D gene: NA
V gene: TRBV5-1
J gene: TRBJ2-5
CDR3 DNA: TGCGCCAGCAGCTTATCCAACAGGCTCCAAGAGACCCAGTACTTC
CDR3 protein: CASSLSNRLQETQYF

clone size: many
D gene: TRBD1
V gene: TRBV7-8
J gene: TRBJ1-1
CDR3 DNA: TGTGCCAGCACCAATGACAGGGGAGGGAAGGGCACTGAAGCTTTCTTT
CDR3 protein: CASTNDRGGKGTEAFF

clone size: many
D gene: NA
V gene: TRBV6-5
J gene: TRBJ1-2
CDR3 DNA: TGTGCCAGCAGTTACGCCGGGACACAATATGGCTACACCTTC
CDR3 protein: CASSYAGTQYGYTF

clone size: many
D gene: TRBD2
V gene: TRBV6-5
J gene: TRBJ2-3
CDR3 DNA: TGTGCCAGCAGTTACTCGAAAACTAGCGGGGGGCACACAGATACGCAGTATTTT
CDR3 protein: CASSYSKTSGGHTDTQYF

clone size: many
D gene: NA
V gene: TRBV7-2
J gene: TRBJ2-3
CDR3 DNA: TGTGCCAGCAGCTTAGATTTAAACCCAGATACGCAGTATTTT
CDR3 protein: CASSLDLNPDTQYF

clone size: NA
D gene: TRBD1
V gene: TRBV6-2/TRBV6-3
J gene: TRBJ2-6
CDR3 DNA: TGTGCCAGCAGCCGGGACAGGCATTCCTCTGGGGCCAACATCCTGACTTTC
CDR3 protein: CASSRDRHSSGANILTF

clone size: many
D gene: TRBD1
V gene: TRBV7-9
J gene: TRBJ1-5
CDR3 DNA: TGTGCCACCGGGACAGGGTTCGTGGGTCAGCCCCAGCATTTT
CDR3 protein: CATGTGFVGQPQHF

clone size: many
D gene: TRBD2
V gene: TRBV4-2
J gene: TRBJ2-7
CDR3 DNA: TGTGCCAGCAGCCAAGATATTGCGGGGGGCTACGAGCAGTACTTC
CDR3 protein: CASSQDIAGGYEQYF

clone size: many
D gene: NA
V gene: TRBV6-5
J gene: TRBJ1-1
CDR3 DNA: TGTGCCAGCAGTTCCTACACTGAAGCTTTCTTT
CDR3 protein: CASSSYTEAFF

clone size: NA
D gene: NA
V gene: TRBV13
J gene: TRBJ1-1
CDR3 DNA: TGTGCCAGCAGCTTTAACCTGAAGGTCGAAGCTTTCTTT
CDR3 protein: CASSFNLKVEAFF

clone size: NA
D gene: NA
V gene: TRBV4-3
J gene: TRBJ1-4
CDR3 DNA: TGCGCCAGCAGCCAAGATCGGGCATACGCAACTAATGAAAAACTGTTTTTT
CDR3 protein: CASSQDRAYATNEKLFF

clone size: few
D gene: NA
V gene: TRBV27
J gene: TRBJ1-4
CDR3 DNA: TGTGCCAGCAGTTTATTGGCGGGCGCGGCTGAAAAACTGTTTTTT
CDR3 protein: CASSLLAGAAEKLFF

clone size: few
D gene: TRBD2
V gene: TRBV10-3
J gene: TRBJ2-1
CDR3 DNA: TGTGCCATCAGTGGACTAGCGGGGGGCGGCGATGAGCAGTTCTTC
CDR3 protein: CAISGLAGGGDEQFF

clone size: many
D gene: NA
V gene: TRBV4-3
J gene: TRBJ1-3
CDR3 DNA: TGCGCCAGCAGCCAGTTGGGGGATGGCGGAAACACCATATATTTT
CDR3 protein: CASSQLGDGGNTIYF